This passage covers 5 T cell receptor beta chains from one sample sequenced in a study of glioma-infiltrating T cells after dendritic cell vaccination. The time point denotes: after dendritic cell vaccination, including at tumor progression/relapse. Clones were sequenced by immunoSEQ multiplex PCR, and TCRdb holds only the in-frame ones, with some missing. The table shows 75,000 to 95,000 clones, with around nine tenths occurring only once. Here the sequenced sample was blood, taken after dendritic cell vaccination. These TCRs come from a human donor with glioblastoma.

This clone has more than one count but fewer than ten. In DNA, the CDR3 is TGCGCCAGCAGCCAAGATCCGGGGGGGGGCACTGAAGCTTTCTTT. Its translation: CASSQDPGGGTEAFF. This chain uses TRBV4-1 with TRBJ1-1; D might be TRBD1 (5 bases). There are 15 residues in the CDR3. CDR1 MGHRA and CDR2 YSYEKL come from the germline V gene. The V gene lost 0 bases and the J gene lost 4 bases, with 12 bases spanning the gap.

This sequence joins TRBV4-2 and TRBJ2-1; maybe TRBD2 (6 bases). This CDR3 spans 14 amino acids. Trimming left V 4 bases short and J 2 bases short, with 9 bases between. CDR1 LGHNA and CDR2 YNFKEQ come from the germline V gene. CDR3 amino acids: CASSLRLAYNEQFF. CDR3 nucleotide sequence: TGTGCCAGCAGCCTACGACTAGCCTACAATGAGCAGTTCTTC.

CDR3 nucleotide sequence: TGTGCCAGCAGCTTACAATCTGGAAACACCATATATTTT. Translating it yields CASSLQSGNTIYF. The chain couples TRBV11-3 to TRBJ1-3; D is unresolved. The CDR3 is 13 residues long. Trimming left V 2 bases short and J 1 base short, with 3 bases between. Germline V gives CDR1 SGHNT, CDR2 YENEEA.

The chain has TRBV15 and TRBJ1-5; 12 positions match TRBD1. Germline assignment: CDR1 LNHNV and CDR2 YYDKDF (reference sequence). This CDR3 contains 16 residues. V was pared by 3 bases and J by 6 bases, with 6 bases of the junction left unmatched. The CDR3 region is CATSRPGQGAFQPQHF. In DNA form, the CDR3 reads TGTGCCACCAGCAGGCCGGGACAGGGGGCGTTTCAGCCCCAGCATTTT.

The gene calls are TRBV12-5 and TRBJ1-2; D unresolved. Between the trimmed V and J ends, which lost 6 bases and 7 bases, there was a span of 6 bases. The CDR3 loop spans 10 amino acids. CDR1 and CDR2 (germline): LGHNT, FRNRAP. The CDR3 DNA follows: TGTGCTAGTGGGGAGGTTGGCTACACCTTC. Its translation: CASGEVGYTF.